This T cell receptor beta chain was identified during a study of blood T cell repertoires in COVID-19. Turning to the study itself: Material from acute and convalescent COVID-19 was sourced from the United States, Italy and Spain. PBMCs, B-cell-depleted T cells, or T cells provided the cDNA or gDNA that made up the material.

Per the original data handling: Reference gene primer amplification gave estimated nucleated cell counts. Assay: immunoSEQ multiplex PCR; the TCRdb copy retains only in-frame clones and omits some. From that table come the V and J calls and clone size; the DNA was used to work out D and trimming. This sample has around 170,000 clones, with 75% to 85% found just once. The sequence derives from a human donor in a cohort sampled during active COVID-19. Sequenced: peripheral blood.

DNA for the CDR3: TGTGCCAGCAGCTCCCTTCGGGGGGTTCAAGAGACCCAGTACTTC. Translating it yields CASSSLRGVQETQYF. V usage is TRBV11-2 and J usage is TRBJ2-5, with TRBD2 matching 7 bases. The CDR3 covers 15 residues. V was pared by 4 bases and J by 2 bases, with 7 bases of the junction left unmatched. Germline CDR1 reads SGHAT; CDR2 reads FQNNGV.